This T cell receptor (beta chain) was sequenced for a study of T cell responses to AZD1222 COVID-19 vaccine. At the level of the study: Pooling of second doses given at about 4 or about 12 weeks was done. Study-wide findings and caveats: There were mostly white British donors and more females than males, and clonal diversity was possibly underestimated. No repertoire was sampled before or during the peak T cell response, only after it.

The germline V gene encodes CDR1 ENHRY and CDR2 SYGVKD. This CDR3 has 15 residues. Trimming left V 3 bases short and J 0 bases short, with 11 bases between. Sequencing was performed with immunoSEQ multiplex PCR; in TCRdb, only in-frame clones are kept and a portion is missing. The repertoire holds approximately 140,000 clones, with about 89% as singletons. A note on this clone: The target antigen is unknown.

This clonotype was sampled from an adult in good health. The material sequenced was peripheral blood, taken on day 0 of AZD1222 vaccination. This chain connects TRBV10-3 to TRBJ1-1; D uncertain. CDR3 in DNA: TGTGCCATCAGTGATCGGAGCACAATGAACACTGAAGCTTTCTTT. Translated, it gives CAISDRSTMNTEAFF.